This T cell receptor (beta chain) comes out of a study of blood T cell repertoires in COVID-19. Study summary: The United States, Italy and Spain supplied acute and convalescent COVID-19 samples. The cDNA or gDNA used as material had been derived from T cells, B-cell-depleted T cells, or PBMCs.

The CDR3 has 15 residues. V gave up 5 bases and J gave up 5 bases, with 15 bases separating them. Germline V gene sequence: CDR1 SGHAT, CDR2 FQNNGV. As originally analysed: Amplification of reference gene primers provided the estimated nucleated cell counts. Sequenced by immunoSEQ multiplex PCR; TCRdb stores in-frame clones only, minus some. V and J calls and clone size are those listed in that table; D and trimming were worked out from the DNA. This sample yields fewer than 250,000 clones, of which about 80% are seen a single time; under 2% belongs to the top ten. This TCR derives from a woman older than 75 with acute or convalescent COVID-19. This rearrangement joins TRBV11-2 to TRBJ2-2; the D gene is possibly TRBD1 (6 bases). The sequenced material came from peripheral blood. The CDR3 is CASSPSYRETGELFF. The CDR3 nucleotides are TGTGCCAGCAGCCCATCATACAGGGAGACCGGGGAGCTGTTTTTT.